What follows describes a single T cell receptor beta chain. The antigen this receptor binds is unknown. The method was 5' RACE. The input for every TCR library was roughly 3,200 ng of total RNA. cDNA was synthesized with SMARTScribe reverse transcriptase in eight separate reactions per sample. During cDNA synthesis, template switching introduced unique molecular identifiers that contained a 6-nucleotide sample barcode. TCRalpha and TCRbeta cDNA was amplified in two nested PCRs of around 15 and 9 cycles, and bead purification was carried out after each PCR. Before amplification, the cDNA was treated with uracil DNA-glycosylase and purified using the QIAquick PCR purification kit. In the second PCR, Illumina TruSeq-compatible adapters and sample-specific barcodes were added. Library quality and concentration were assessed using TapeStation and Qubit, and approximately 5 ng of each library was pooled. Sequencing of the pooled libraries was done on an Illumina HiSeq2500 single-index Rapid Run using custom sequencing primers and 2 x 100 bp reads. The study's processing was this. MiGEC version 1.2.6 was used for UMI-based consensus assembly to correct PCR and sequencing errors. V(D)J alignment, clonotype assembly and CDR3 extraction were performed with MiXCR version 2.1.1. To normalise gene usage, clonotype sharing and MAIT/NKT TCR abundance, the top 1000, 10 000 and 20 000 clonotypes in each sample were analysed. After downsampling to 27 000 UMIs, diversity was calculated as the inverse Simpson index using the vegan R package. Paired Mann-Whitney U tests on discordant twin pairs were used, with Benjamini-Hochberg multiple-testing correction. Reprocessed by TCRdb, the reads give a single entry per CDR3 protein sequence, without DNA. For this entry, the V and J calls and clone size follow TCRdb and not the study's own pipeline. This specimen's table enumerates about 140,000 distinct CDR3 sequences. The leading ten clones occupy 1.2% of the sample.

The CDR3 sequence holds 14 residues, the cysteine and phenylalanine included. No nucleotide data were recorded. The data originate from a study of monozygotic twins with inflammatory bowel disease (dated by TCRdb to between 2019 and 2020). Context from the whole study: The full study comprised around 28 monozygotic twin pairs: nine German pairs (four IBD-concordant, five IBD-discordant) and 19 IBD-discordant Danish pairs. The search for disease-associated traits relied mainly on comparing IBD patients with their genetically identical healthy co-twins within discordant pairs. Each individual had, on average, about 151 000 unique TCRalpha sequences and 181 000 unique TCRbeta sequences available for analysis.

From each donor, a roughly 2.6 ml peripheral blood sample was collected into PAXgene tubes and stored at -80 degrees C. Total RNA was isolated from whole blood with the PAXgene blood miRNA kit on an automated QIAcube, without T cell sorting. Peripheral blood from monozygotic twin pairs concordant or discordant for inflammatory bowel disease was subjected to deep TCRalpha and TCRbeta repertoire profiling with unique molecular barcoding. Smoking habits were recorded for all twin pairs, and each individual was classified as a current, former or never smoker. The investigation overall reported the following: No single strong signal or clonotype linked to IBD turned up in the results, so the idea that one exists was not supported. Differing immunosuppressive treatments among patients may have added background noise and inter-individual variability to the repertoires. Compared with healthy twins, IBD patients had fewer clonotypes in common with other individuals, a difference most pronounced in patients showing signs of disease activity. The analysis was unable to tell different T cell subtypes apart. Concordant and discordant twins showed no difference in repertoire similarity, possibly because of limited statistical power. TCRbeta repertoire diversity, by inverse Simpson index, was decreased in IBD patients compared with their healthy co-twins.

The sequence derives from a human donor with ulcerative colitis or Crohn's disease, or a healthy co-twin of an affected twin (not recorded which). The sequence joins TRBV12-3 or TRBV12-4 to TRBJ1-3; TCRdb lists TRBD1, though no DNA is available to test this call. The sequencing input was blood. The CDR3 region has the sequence CASGGPGHGNTIYF.